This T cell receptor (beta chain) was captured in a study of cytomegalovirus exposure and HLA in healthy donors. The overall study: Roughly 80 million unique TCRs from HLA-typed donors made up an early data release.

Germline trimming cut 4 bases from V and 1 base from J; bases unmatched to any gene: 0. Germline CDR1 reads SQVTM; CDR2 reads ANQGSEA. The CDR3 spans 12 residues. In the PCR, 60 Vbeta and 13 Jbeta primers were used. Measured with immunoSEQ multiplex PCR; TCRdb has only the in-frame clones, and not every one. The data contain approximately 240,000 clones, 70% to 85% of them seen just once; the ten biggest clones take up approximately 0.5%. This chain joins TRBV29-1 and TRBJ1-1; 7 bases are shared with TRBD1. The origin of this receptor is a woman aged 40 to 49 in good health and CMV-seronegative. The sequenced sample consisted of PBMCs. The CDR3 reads CSVGQGNTEAFF. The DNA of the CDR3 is TGCAGCGTTGGACAGGGGAACACTGAAGCTTTCTTT.